One and the same sample provided the 14 T cell receptor beta chains below, sequenced in a study of blood T cell repertoires in COVID-19. The method was immunoSEQ multiplex PCR; TCRdb's version includes in-frame clones alone and lacks a portion of them. The sample carries 300,000 or so clones, about four fifths recorded once. Sequences were obtained from peripheral blood. The receptors were sampled from a woman in her forties or fifties with acute or convalescent COVID-19.

The V and J genes are TRBV12-1 and TRBJ2-7; the table's D call, TRBD2, has no DNA check behind it. TRBV12-1 is listed as a pseudogene. The CDR3 length is 14 residues. Here the CDR3 DNA reads TGTGCCAGCAGCCCCGGGCTAGCGGGGTACGAGCAGTACGTC. Translation gives CASSPGLAGYEQYV.

This clone was observed once. The J gene is TRBJ1-1, the V gene TRBV10-1; the match to TRBD1 covers 7 bases. The germline gives CDR1 WNHNN, CDR2 SYGVQD (reference sequence). V was clipped by 6 bases and J by 1 base; unmatched bases: 5. CDR3 length: 14 residues. DNA of the CDR3: TGCGCCAGCAGGGCCGGGACAGAGAACACTGAAGCTTTCTTT. Translated: CASRAGTENTEAFF.

A few counts support this clone. The genes are TRBV28 and TRBJ1-2, with D unresolved. The CDR3 contains 12 residues. Germline V CDR1 and CDR2: MDHEN, SYDVKM. Trimming removed 3 bases at V and 3 bases at J, with 5 bases between. The CDR3 sequence: CASSLGDYGYTF. The CDR3 DNA reads TGTGCCAGCAGTTTGGGAGACTATGGCTACACCTTC.

This clone was observed a handful of times. This rearrangement joins TRBV11-1 to TRBJ2-1, with 7 bases matching TRBD2. The CDR3 is made up of 15 amino acids. Germline loops: CDR1 SGHAT, CDR2 FQDESV (reference sequence). J lost 7 bases, V lost 5 bases, and 11 bases had no gene match. The CDR3 loop is CASSPPGLPLNEQFF. CDR3 bases: TGTGCCAGCAGCCCCCCGGGACTACCCCTAAATGAGCAGTTCTTC.

The chain employs TRBV6-2 or TRBV6-3 and TRBJ2-1, with TRBD2 as a possible D gene (6 bases). Germline CDR1 reads MNHEY; CDR2 reads SVGEGT. Trimming left V 6 bases short and J 6 bases short, with 15 bases between. The CDR3 runs to 14 residues. The CDR3 DNA sequence: TGTGCCAGCAGCCCGGGGGAAGCGGGCAATGAGCAGTTCTTC. Translation: CASSPGEAGNEQFF.

The chain has TRBV5-1 and TRBJ1-1, with D unclear. Trimming removed 0 bases from V and 4 bases from J, with 16 bases in between. The CDR3 consists of 16 residues. Germline V CDR1 and CDR2: SGHRS, YFSETQ. CDR3 DNA sequence: TGCGCCAGCAGCTTGGGGACTTCGGGGAGTGGCACTGAAGCTTTCTTT. Its translation: CASSLGTSGSGTEAFF. The variable domain in full, with the rest retrieved from reference TRBV5-1 and TRBJ1-1, is KAGVTQTPRYLIKTRGQQVTLSCSPISGHRSVSWYQQTPGQGLQFLFEYFSETQRNKGNFPGRFSGRQFSNSRSEMNVSTLELGDSALYLCASSLGTSGSGTEAFFGQGTRLTVV.

V and J are TRBV5-6 and TRBJ1-5; TRBD1 aligns across 8 bases. Germline V gene data show CDR1 as SGHDT and CDR2 as YYEEEE. The J segment lost 6 bases and the V segment lost 4 bases, leaving 12 bases of the junction unmatched. This CDR3 has 16 residues. CDR3 nucleotide sequence: TGTGCCAGCAGCACAGGGGGGTCAGGGCTGCGTCAGCCCCAGCATTTT. Its protein product is CASSTGGSGLRQPQHF.

This chain uses TRBV5-4 with TRBJ2-1; 7 nucleotides agree with TRBD1. The ends lost 3 bases at V and 5 bases at J; junction bases unmatched: 5. From germline, CDR1 is SGHNT and CDR2 YYREEE (reference sequence). This CDR3 region has 14 residues. The DNA for the CDR3 is TGTGCCAGCAGCTCGGGGACAGCGGACAATGAGCAGTTCTTC. Encoded protein: CASSSGTADNEQFF.

This clone was counted a few times. The rearrangement uses TRBV27 and TRBJ1-5, with 8 positions matching TRBD1. The V and J ends lost 0 bases and 1 base, in that order; junction bases with no gene match: 8. CDR3 length: 18 residues. Germline V gene data show CDR1 as MNHEY and CDR2 as SMNVEV (reference sequence). In DNA, the CDR3 is TGTGCCAGCAGTTTATCCAGAAAACAGGGGGGGAGCAATCAGCCCCAGCATTTT. It translates to CASSLSRKQGGSNQPQHF.

The rearrangement links TRBV24-1 to TRBJ2-1, with 8 bases fitting TRBD1. Germline trimming cut 2 bases from V and 5 bases from J; bases unmatched to any gene: 7. The CDR3 is 16 residues long. Germline V CDR1 and CDR2: KGHDR, SFDVKD. In DNA form, the CDR3 reads TGTGCCACCAGTGATTCGGGTCAGGGGGCGGACAATGAGCAGTTCTTC. This gives the protein CATSDSGQGADNEQFF.

The chain uses TRBV5-6 and TRBJ2-2, with 8 bases lining up with TRBD1. CDR3 length: 16 amino acids. Germline assignment: CDR1 SGHDT and CDR2 YYEEEE. J gave up 3 bases and V 4 bases, and 8 bases lay outside the gene matches. The CDR3 loop is CASSPGQGLDTGELFF. CDR3 in DNA: TGTGCCAGCAGCCCCGGACAGGGCTTGGACACCGGGGAGCTGTTTTTT.

The V gene is TRBV29-1, the J gene TRBJ1-4, with D possibly being TRBD1 (5 bases). Germline values: CDR1 SQVTM, CDR2 ANQGSEA. The CDR3 loop spans 12 amino acids. The V gene lost 7 bases and the J gene lost 5 bases, with 11 bases spanning the gap. This CDR3 reads CSGRGENEKLFF. The CDR3 DNA reads as TGCAGCGGGAGGGGCGAGAATGAAAAACTGTTTTTT.

The chain is built from TRBV7-9 and TRBJ1-1, with D tentatively TRBD1 (5 bases). This CDR3 is 13 amino acids long. CDR1 SEHNR and CDR2 FQNEAQ come from the germline V gene (reference sequence). V lost 6 bases and J lost 4, with 12 bases in between. CDR3: CASRDRTSTEAFF. For the CDR3, the DNA is TGTGCCAGCAGGGATAGGACATCCACTGAAGCTTTCTTT.

The rearrangement links TRBV18 to TRBJ1-3; D is ambiguous. CDR1 is KGHSH and CDR2 is LQKENI in the germline V gene. With 2 bases removed from V and 4 bases from J, the gap between germline ends came to 9 bases. The CDR3 length is 14 residues. The CDR3 protein is CASSPEARGNTIYF. For the CDR3, the DNA is TGTGCCAGCTCACCAGAGGCGAGAGGAAACACCATATATTTT.